This T cell receptor (beta chain) was recovered during a study of blood T cell repertoires in COVID-19. Across the whole study: Both acute and convalescent COVID-19 samples were obtained from the United States, Italy and Spain. From T cells, B-cell-depleted T cells, or PBMCs came the material, which was cDNA or gDNA.

This CDR3 spans 16 amino acids. Germline V gene lookup returns CDR1 SNHLY and CDR2 FYNNEI. Trimming left V 2 bases short and J 1 base short, with 12 bases between. In the original processing: Reference gene primer amplification gave estimated nucleated cell counts. Profiling relied on immunoSEQ multiplex PCR, and the TCRdb table lists in-frame clones only, not all of them. That table furnishes V, J and clone size, whereas the DNA furnished D and trimming. The profile shows about 200,000 clones, roughly 77% of them singletons. The material sequenced was peripheral blood. The V call is TRBV2, the J call TRBJ1-3; D is unresolved. The receptor's source is a woman in her 40s with COVID-19, enrolled during active disease. The CDR3 reads CASSESPTYSGNTIYF. CDR3 sequence (DNA): TGTGCCAGCAGTGAAAGTCCCACATATTCTGGAAACACCATATATTTT.